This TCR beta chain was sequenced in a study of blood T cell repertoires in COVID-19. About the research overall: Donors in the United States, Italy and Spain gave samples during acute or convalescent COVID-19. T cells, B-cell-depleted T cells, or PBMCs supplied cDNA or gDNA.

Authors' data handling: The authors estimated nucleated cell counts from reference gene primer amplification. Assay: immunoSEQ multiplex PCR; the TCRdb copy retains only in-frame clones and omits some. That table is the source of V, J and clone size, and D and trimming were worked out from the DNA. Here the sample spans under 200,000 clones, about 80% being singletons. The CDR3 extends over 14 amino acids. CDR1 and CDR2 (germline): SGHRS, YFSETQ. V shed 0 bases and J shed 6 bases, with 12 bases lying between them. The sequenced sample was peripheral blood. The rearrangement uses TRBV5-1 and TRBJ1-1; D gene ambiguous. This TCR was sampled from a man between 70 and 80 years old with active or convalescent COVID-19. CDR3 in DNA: TGCGCCAGCAGCTTGGGAGGGATCGGTGCTGAAGCTTTCTTT. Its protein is CASSLGGIGAEAFF.